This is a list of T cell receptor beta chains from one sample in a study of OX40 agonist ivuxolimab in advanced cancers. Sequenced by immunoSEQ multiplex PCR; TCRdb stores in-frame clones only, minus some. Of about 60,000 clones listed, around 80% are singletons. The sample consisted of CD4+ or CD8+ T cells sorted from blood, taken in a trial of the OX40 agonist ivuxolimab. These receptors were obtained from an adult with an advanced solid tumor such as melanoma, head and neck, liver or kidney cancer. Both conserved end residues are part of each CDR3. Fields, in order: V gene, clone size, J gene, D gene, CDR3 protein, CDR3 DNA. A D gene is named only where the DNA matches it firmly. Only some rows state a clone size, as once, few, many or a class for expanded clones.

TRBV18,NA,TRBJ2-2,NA,CASSPYNPANTGELFF,TGTGCCAGCTCACCTTATAACCCGGCGAACACCGGGGAGCTGTTTTTT
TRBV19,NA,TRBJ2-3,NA,CASSMYGPSRLTDTQYF,TGTGCCAGTAGTATGTACGGGCCCTCACGACTCACAGATACGCAGTATTTT
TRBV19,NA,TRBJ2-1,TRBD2,CASSAAGTSGRGGNEQFF,TGTGCCAGTAGTGCCGCCGGGACTAGCGGGAGGGGGGGCAATGAGCAGTTCTTC
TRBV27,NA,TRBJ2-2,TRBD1,CASGSGGRTGELFF,TGTGCCAGCGGTTCAGGGGGTCGGACCGGGGAGCTGTTTTTT
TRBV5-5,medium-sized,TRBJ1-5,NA,CASSATERGNQPQHF,TGTGCCAGCAGCGCAACCGAGAGGGGGAATCAGCCCCAGCATTTT
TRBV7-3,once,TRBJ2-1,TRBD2,CASSLIPSGRYNEQFF,TGTGCCAGCAGCTTAATTCCTAGCGGGAGATACAATGAGCAGTTCTTC
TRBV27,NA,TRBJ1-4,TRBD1,CASSPRQGWGEKLFF,TGTGCCAGCAGTCCGCGACAGGGATGGGGTGAAAAACTGTTTTTT
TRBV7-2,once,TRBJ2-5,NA,CASSLGTPRETQYF,TGTGCCAGCAGCTTAGGGACTCCGAGGGAGACCCAGTACTTC
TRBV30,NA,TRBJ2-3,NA,CAHIPQRLRDTQYF,TGTGCCCACATTCCCCAACGACTTAGAGATACGCAGTATTTT
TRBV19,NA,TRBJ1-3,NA,CASRRDNLSGNTIYF,TGTGCCAGTAGACGTGACAACCTCTCTGGAAACACCATATATTTT
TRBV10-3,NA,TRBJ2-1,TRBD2,CAISEAGRGRGGEQFF,TGTGCCATCAGTGAGGCGGGTAGGGGTCGGGGGGGTGAGCAGTTCTTC
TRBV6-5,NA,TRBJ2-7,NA,CASRDRAGEQYF,TGTGCCAGCAGGGACAGAGCGGGCGAGCAGTACTTC
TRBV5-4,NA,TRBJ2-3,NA,CASSKDLRLEIDTQYF,TGTGCCAGCAGCAAGGACCTGCGACTAGAAATAGATACGCAGTATTTT
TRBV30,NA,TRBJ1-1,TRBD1,CAWGPGQGVGTEAFF,TGTGCCTGGGGCCCGGGACAGGGGGTCGGCACTGAAGCTTTCTTT
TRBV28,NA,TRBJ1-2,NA,CAIAYGGFGYTF,TGTGCCATAGCTTATGGGGGTTTCGGCTACACCTTC
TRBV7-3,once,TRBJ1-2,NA,CASSLRQDMATSGYTF,TGTGCCAGCAGCTTGCGACAGGACATGGCTACGAGTGGCTACACCTTC
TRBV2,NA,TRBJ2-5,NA,CASSEHNFRETQYF,TGTGCCAGCAGTGAACACAATTTTAGGGAGACCCAGTACTTC
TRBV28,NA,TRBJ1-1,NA,CASSLVGPGEMNTEAFF,TGTGCCAGCAGTTTAGTGGGCCCAGGGGAGATGAACACTGAAGCTTTCTTT
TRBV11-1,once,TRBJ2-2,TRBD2,CASSRRAGAPTGELFF,TGTGCCAGCAGCCGGAGAGCGGGAGCCCCCACCGGGGAGCTGTTTTTT
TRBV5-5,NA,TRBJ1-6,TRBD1,CASSLAVTGGQIIHF,TGTGCCAGCAGCTTGGCCGTAACAGGGGGCCAGATTATCCACTTT
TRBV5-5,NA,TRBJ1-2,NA,CASSLEGQIYGYTF,TGTGCCAGCAGCTTGGAAGGACAGATCTATGGCTACACCTTC
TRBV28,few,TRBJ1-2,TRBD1,CASSSNPRTGGYYGYTF,TGTGCCAGCAGTTCAAACCCCCGGACAGGAGGGTACTATGGCTACACCTTC
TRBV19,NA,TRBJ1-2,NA,CASSNLRDGRNGYTF,TGTGCCAGTAGTAACCTCCGAGACGGTAGAAATGGCTACACCTTC
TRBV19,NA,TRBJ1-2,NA,CASNQGGGDRPWTF,TGTGCCAGTAACCAAGGTGGGGGCGACAGGCCATGGACCTTC
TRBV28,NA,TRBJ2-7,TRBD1,CASSPGTGRSEQYF,TGTGCCAGCAGTCCCGGGACAGGGCGGTCCGAGCAGTACTTC
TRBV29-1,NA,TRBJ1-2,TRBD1,CSADGTGGSGYTF,TGCAGCGCCGATGGGACAGGGGGCTCTGGCTACACCTTC
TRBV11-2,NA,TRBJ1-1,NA,CASSLGRNTEAFF,TGTGCCAGCAGCTTAGGAAGGAACACTGAAGCTTTCTTT
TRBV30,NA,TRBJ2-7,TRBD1,CAWSKAGGYEQYF,TGTGCCTGGAGTAAAGCAGGGGGTTACGAGCAGTACTTC
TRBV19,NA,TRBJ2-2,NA,CASSMLGRAGAYTGELFF,TGTGCCAGTAGTATGTTAGGGCGGGCAGGGGCCTACACCGGGGAGCTGTTTTTT
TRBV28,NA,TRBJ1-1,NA,CASSLFLGGGNTEAFF,TGTGCCAGCAGTTTATTTCTCGGGGGCGGGAACACTGAAGCTTTCTTT
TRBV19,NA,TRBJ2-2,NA,CASQGSGTAGELFF,TGTGCCAGTCAGGGGTCGGGAACAGCCGGGGAGCTGTTTTTT
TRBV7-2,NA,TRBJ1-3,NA,CASSLDGTRGNTIYF,TGTGCCAGCAGCTTAGACGGGACGAGGGGAAACACCATATATTTT
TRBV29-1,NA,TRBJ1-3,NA,CSVEGSGNTIYF,TGCAGCGTTGAGGGTTCTGGAAACACCATATATTTT
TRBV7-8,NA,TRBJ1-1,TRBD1,CASSLEGAPTEAFF,TGTGCCAGCAGCTTAGAGGGGGCCCCCACTGAAGCTTTCTTT
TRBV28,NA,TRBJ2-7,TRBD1,CASRTGQAYEQYF,TGTGCCAGCAGGACGGGACAGGCCTACGAGCAGTACTTC
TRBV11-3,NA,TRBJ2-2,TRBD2,CASSPGKGVAGVGTGELFF,TGTGCCAGCAGCCCTGGTAAAGGGGTAGCGGGAGTGGGGACCGGGGAGCTGTTTTTT
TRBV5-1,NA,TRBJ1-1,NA,CASGKQGSAEAFF,TGCGCCAGCGGCAAACAGGGTTCGGCTGAAGCTTTCTTT
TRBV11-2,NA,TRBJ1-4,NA,CASSSVGQTELFF,TGTGCCAGCAGCTCTGTCGGCCAGACGGAACTGTTTTTT
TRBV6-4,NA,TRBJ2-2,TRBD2,CAPGGGEANTGELFF,TGTGCCCCGGGGGGGGGTGAAGCGAACACCGGGGAGCTGTTTTTT
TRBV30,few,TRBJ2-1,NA,CAWSGGVNEQFF,TGTGCCTGGAGTGGGGGGGTAAATGAGCAGTTCTTC
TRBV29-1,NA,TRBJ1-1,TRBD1,CSVGQGNTEAFF,TGCAGCGTTGGACAGGGAAATACTGAAGCTTTCTTT
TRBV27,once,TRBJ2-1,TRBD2,CASSFPGGEQFF,TGTGCCAGCAGTTTTCCGGGAGGGGAGCAGTTCTTC
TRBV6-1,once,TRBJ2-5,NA,CASSEKGAVETQYF,TGTGCCAGCAGTGAAAAAGGGGCGGTAGAGACCCAGTACTTC
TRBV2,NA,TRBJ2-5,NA,CASIFLGTQYF,TGTGCCAGCATTTTCCTCGGGACCCAGTACTTC
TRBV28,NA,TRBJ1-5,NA,CASSLSLAGQPQHF,TGTGCCAGCAGTTTAAGCTTAGCCGGTCAGCCCCAGCATTTT
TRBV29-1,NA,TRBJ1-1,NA,CSVVQQMNTEAFF,TGCAGCGTTGTTCAGCAGATGAACACTGAAGCTTTCTTT
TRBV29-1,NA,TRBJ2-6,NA,CSVQTGQLSGANVLTF,TGCAGCGTCCAGACAGGCCAACTCTCTGGGGCCAACGTCCTGACTTTC
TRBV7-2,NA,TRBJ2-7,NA,CASSPTLGFSYEQYF,TGTGCCAGCAGCCCAACACTAGGGTTCTCCTACGAGCAGTACTTC
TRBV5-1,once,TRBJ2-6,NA,CASSLGDWISGANVLTF,TGCGCCAGCAGCTTGGGGGACTGGATCTCTGGGGCCAACGTCCTGACTTTC